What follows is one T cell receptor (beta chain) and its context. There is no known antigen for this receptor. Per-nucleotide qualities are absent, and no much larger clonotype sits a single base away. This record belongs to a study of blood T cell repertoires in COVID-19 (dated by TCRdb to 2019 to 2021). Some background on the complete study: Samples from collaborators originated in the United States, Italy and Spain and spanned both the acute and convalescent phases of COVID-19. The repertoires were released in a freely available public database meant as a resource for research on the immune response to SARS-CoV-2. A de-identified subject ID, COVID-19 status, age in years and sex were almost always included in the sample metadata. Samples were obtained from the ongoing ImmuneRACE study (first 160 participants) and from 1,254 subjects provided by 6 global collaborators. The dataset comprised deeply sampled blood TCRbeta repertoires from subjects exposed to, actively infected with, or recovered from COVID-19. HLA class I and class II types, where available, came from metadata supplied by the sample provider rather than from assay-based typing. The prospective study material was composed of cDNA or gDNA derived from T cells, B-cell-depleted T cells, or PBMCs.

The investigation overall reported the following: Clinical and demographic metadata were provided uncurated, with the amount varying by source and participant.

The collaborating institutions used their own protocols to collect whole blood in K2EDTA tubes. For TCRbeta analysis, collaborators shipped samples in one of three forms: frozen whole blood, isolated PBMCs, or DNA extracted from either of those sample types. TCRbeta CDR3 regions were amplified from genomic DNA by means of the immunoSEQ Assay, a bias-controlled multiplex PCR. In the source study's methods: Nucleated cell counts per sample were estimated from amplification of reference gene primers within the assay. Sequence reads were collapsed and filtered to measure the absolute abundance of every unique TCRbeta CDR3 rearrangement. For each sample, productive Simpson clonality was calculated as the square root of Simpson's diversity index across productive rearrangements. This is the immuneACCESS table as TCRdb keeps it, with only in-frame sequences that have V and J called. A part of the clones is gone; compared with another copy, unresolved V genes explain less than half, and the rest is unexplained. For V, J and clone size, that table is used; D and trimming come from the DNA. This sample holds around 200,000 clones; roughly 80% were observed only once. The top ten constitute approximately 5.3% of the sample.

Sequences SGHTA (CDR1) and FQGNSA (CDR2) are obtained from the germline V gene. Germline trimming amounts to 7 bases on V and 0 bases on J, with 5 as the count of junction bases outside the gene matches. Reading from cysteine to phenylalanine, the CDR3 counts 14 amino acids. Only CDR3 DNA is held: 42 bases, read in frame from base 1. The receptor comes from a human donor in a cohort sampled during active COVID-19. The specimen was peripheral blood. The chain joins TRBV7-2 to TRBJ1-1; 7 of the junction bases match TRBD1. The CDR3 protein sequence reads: CASKEGAMNTEAFF. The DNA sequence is TGTGCCAGCAAAGAGGGGGCCATGAACACTGAAGCTTTCTTT.